The 27 T cell receptor beta chains presented below share a single source sample, sequenced in a study of blood T cell repertoires in COVID-19. TCRdb keeps only in-frame clones here, not all; method: immunoSEQ multiplex PCR. This sample has some 340,000 clones, with about 83% found just once. The sample was peripheral blood. The receptors shown here come from a man aged 25-40 years with active or convalescent COVID-19.

The rearrangement links TRBV7-9 to TRBJ1-2, with D perhaps matching TRBD1 (5 bases). The CDR3 covers 11 residues. Between the trimmed V and J ends, which lost 1 base and 8 bases, there was a span of 5 bases. CDR1 is SEHNR and CDR2 is FQNEAQ in the germline V gene (reference sequence). The CDR3 is CASSLGQGYTF. CDR3 nucleotide sequence: TGTGCCAGCAGCTTAGGACAGGGCTACACCTTC.

The V gene is TRBV28, the J gene TRBJ2-7; the match to TRBD2 covers 8 bases. This CDR3 spans 15 amino acids. Trimming cost V 7 bases and J 3 bases; bases outside gene matches: 11. Germline CDR1 and CDR2: MDHEN and SYDVKM. The CDR3 region is CASTTGGQQNYEQYF. The CDR3 DNA sequence: TGTGCCAGCACCACGGGAGGGCAGCAGAACTACGAGCAGTACTTC.

The rearrangement uses TRBV2 and TRBJ1-6, with D possibly matching TRBD1 (6 bases). The CDR3 is 15 residues long. The germline V and J ends were trimmed by 6 bases and 1 base, with 10 bases remaining between them. Germline V lookup: CDR1 SNHLY, CDR2 FYNNEI. CDR3 protein: CASRVDRSYNSPLHF. The DNA of the CDR3 is TGTGCCAGCAGAGTCGACAGGTCCTATAATTCACCCCTCCACTTT.

The V gene is TRBV19, the J gene TRBJ1-1; 8 positions match TRBD1. Germline assignment: CDR1 LNHDA and CDR2 SQIVND (reference sequence). V lost 9 bases, J lost 4 bases, and 7 bases stayed unmatched. This CDR3 has 13 residues. Written as DNA, the CDR3 is TGTGCCAGCGGAAATACAGGGGGCACTGAAGCTTTCTTT. Translation: CASGNTGGTEAFF.

V usage is TRBV30 and J usage is TRBJ2-3, with 8 nucleotides matching TRBD2. This CDR3 has 13 residues. V dropped 4 bases and J dropped 6; count of bases not matched to a gene: 6. The germline CDR1 and CDR2 sequences are GTSNPN and SVGIG (reference sequence). CDR3 nucleotides: TGTGCCTGGAAACGGGGGGGGTTTGATACGCAGTATTTT. It yields the protein CAWKRGGFDTQYF. Full variable domain (rest looked up from reference TRBV30 and TRBJ2-3): SQTIHQWPATLVQPVGSPLSLECTVEGTSNPNLYWYRQAAGRGLQLLFYSVGIGQISSEVPQNLSASRPQDRQFILSSKKLLLSDSGFYLCAWKRGGFDTQYFGPGTRLTVL.

This clone was counted between two and nine times. The gene calls are TRBV2 and TRBJ1-5; the match to TRBD1 covers 10 bases. The CDR3 has 16 amino acids. V was pared by 4 bases and J by 5 bases, with 8 bases of the junction left unmatched. Germline CDR1 reads SNHLY; CDR2 reads FYNNEI. This CDR3 reads CASSAGTGEDDQPQHF. The CDR3 DNA sequence: TGTGCCAGCAGTGCAGGGACAGGGGAGGATGATCAGCCCCAGCATTTT. The whole variable domain, filled in from reference TRBV2 and TRBJ1-5, reads EPEVTQTPSHQVTQMGQEVILRCVPISNHLYFYWYRQILGQKVEFLVSFYNNEISEKSEIFDDQFSVERPDGSNFTLKIRSTKLEDSAMYFCASSAGTGEDDQPQHFGDGTRLSIL.

V gene TRBV6-5 combines with J gene TRBJ1-2, with D maybe TRBD1 (6 bases). From germline, CDR1 is MNHEY and CDR2 SVGAGI. V was clipped by 7 bases and J by 9 bases, with 15 bases between them. The CDR3 covers 12 residues. The DNA for the CDR3 is TGTGCCAGCACCTTAGGGGGGGGGAGCTACACCTTC. It specifies CASTLGGGSYTF.

This clone was observed a handful of times. The gene calls are TRBV5-8 and TRBJ1-6, with D possibly being TRBD1 (5 bases). V shed 0 bases and J shed 14 bases, with 12 bases lying between them. Germline lookup yields CDR1 SGHTS and CDR2 YDEGEE. CDR3 length: 13 amino acids. CDR3: CASSLGQGRALHF. The CDR3 DNA reads TGTGCCAGCAGCTTGGGTCAGGGTAGGGCCCTCCACTTT.

The chain couples TRBV6-4 to TRBJ1-2; D is undetermined. V dropped 4 bases and J dropped 3 bases, with 18 bases sitting between them. Germline V gene data show CDR1 as MRHNA and CDR2 as SNTAGT. The CDR3 runs 16 residues. CDR3 sequence (DNA): TGTGCCAGCAGTGGTCAGGAAAGCCTCAATTACTATGGCTACACCTTC. Translated, it gives CASSGQESLNYYGYTF.

This sequence joins TRBV7-3 and TRBJ1-2, with a tentative D call TRBD1 (5 bases). Trimming took 4 bases from V and 7 from J, leaving 19 bases between them. Germline V gene lookup returns CDR1 SGHTA and CDR2 FQGTGA. CDR3 length: 15 residues. CDR3: CASSSIPGGPGGYTF. The CDR3 DNA reads TGTGCCAGCAGCTCCATACCCGGGGGTCCGGGTGGCTACACCTTC.

V is TRBV11-2 and J is TRBJ2-7, with 8 positions matching TRBD1. The V and J ends lost 5 bases and 6 bases, in that order; junction bases with no gene match: 12. The CDR3 contains 15 residues. Looked up from germline, CDR1 is SGHAT and CDR2 is FQNNGV. CDR3 sequence: CASSPNRQGYAEQYF. The CDR3 bases are TGTGCCAGCAGCCCTAACAGACAGGGGTATGCCGAGCAGTACTTC.

The chain carries TRBV4-2 and TRBJ2-3; the match to TRBD2 covers 7 bases. There are 15 residues in the CDR3. CDR1 LGHNA and CDR2 YNFKEQ come from the germline V gene. Trimming took 4 bases from V and 3 from J; bases not matched to a gene: 7. CDR3 sequence: CASSPGLEVTDTQYF. The CDR3 bases are TGTGCCAGCAGCCCTGGACTAGAGGTAACAGATACGCAGTATTTT.

V usage is TRBV4-3 and J usage is TRBJ1-2; no reliable D call. The CDR3 consists of 13 residues. From germline, CDR1 is LGHNA and CDR2 YSLEER. V was clipped by 2 bases and J by 8 bases, with 12 bases between them. CDR3 region: CASSQLSLEGYTF. CDR3 DNA: TGCGCCAGCAGCCAACTGTCCCTTGAGGGCTACACCTTC.

The V call is TRBV5-1, the J call TRBJ1-1, with D perhaps matching TRBD1 (6 bases). This CDR3 has 15 amino acids. Per germline, CDR1 SGHRS and CDR2 YFSETQ. The V and J ends lost 6 bases and 5 bases respectively, with 20 bases between them. The CDR3 region is CASKSLQGSGTEAFF. Written as DNA, the CDR3 is TGCGCCAGCAAGTCCTTACAGGGTAGCGGGACTGAAGCTTTCTTT.

The chain combines TRBV7-2 with TRBJ2-1; 9 bases align to TRBD2. Trimming removed 0 bases from V and 3 bases from J; junction bases left unmatched: 6. Germline CDR1 reads SGHTA; CDR2 reads FQGNSA. The CDR3 sequence is 17 residues long. The CDR3 DNA reads as TGTGCCAGCAGCTTAGCGGTAGGGCGGGGGGGCTACAATGAGCAGTTCTTC. Amino acid sequence: CASSLAVGRGGYNEQFF.

V and J are TRBV4-1 and TRBJ2-3; D possibly corresponds to TRBD2 (6 bases). Trimming stripped 4 bases from V and 0 bases from J, with 11 bases between. This CDR3 is 15 amino acids long. CDR1 and CDR2 (germline): MGHRA, YSYEKL. CDR3 DNA sequence: TGCGCCAGCAGCCGGGGGACTTCTAGCACAGATACGCAGTATTTT. This encodes CASSRGTSSTDTQYF.

The rearrangement uses TRBV5-4 and TRBJ2-5; no firm D call. This CDR3 is 13 amino acids long. Deletions cut 2 bases from V and 0 bases from J, with 5 bases between. CDR1 is SGHNT, CDR2 YYREEE, per germline (reference sequence). CDR3 nucleotides: TGTGCCAGCAGCTTTCCCGACCAAGAGACCCAGTACTTC. Encoded protein: CASSFPDQETQYF. Variable domain in full (rest from reference TRBV5-4 and TRBJ2-5): ETGVTQSPTHLIKTRGQQVTLRCSSQSGHNTVSWYQQALGQGPQFIFQYYREEENGRGNFPPRFSGLQFPNYSSELNVNALELDDSALYLCASSFPDQETQYFGPGTRLLVL.

V is TRBV28 and J is TRBJ1-5; D is perhaps TRBD1 (5 bases). V lost 3 bases, J lost 6 bases, and 15 bases lay in between. Germline V lookup: CDR1 MDHEN, CDR2 SYDVKM. The CDR3 is 15 amino acids. The CDR3 DNA follows: TGTGCCAGCAGTTTCGGCAGGGCAGGCGGTCAGCCCCAGCATTTT. Residues: CASSFGRAGGQPQHF.

This chain joins TRBV5-4 and TRBJ2-1; D uncertain. Trimming cost V 3 bases and J 6 bases, with 7 bases left between them. The CDR3 contains 12 residues. Germline V gene sequence: CDR1 SGHNT, CDR2 YYREEE (reference sequence). Here the CDR3 reads CASSSSINEQFF. The CDR3, as DNA: TGTGCCAGCAGCTCGAGTATCAATGAGCAGTTCTTC.

This clone has only a few counts. The genes are TRBV28 and TRBJ1-5; the D is unclear. V lost 2 bases and J lost 3, with 11 bases in between. The CDR3 consists of 15 residues. Germline assignment: CDR1 MDHEN and CDR2 SYDVKM. CDR3 coding DNA: TGTGCCAGCAGTTTAAGTGGCGGGAACAATCAGCCCCAGCATTTT. Residues: CASSLSGGNNQPQHF. The variable domain in full, completed from reference TRBV28 and TRBJ1-5, reads DVKVTQSSRYLVKRTGEKVFLECVQDMDHENMFWYRQDPGLGLRLIYFSYDVKMKEKGDIPEGYSVSREKKERFSLILESASTNQTSMYLCASSLSGGNNQPQHFGDGTRLSIL.

This chain links TRBV29-1 with TRBJ2-7, with TRBD2 identical over 8 bases. The CDR3 runs to 13 residues. Trimming took 4 bases from V and 6 from J; bases not matched to a gene: 8. The germline gives CDR1 SQVTM, CDR2 ANQGSEA. CDR3 sequence: CSVAGTREREQYF. The CDR3 region has the DNA TGCAGCGTTGCCGGGACTAGGGAACGCGAGCAGTACTTC.

The chain couples TRBV9 to TRBJ1-5; 8 bases agree with TRBD1. Per germline, CDR1 SGDLS and CDR2 YYNGEE. The CDR3 covers 16 residues. Losses at the gene ends were 4 bases for V and 7 bases for J; bases not matched to a gene: 13. Here the CDR3 DNA reads TGTGCCAGCAGCCTAACGCGGACAGGGCAGGTGCAGCCCCAGCATTTT. As protein: CASSLTRTGQVQPQHF.

The chain employs TRBV2 and TRBJ1-2; D gene unclear. The CDR3 covers 12 residues. Per the germline V gene, CDR1 is SNHLY and CDR2 is FYNNEI. With 4 bases removed from V and 6 bases from J, the gap between germline ends came to 9 bases. DNA of the CDR3: TGTGCCAGCAGTGCCCTGCCGGATGGCTACACCTTC. Translating it yields CASSALPDGYTF.

The genes are TRBV6-6 and TRBJ1-2; perhaps TRBD1 as D (6 bases). This CDR3 spans 14 amino acids. Germline CDR1 and CDR2: MNHNY and SVGAGI (reference sequence). V dropped 10 bases and J dropped 2 bases, with 17 bases sitting between them. The CDR3 region has the DNA TGTGCCACTACCCCCTGGCAGGGGAACTATGGCTACACCTTC. Amino acid sequence: CATTPWQGNYGYTF.

The J gene is TRBJ2-7, the V gene TRBV7-6; possibly TRBD2 for D (6 bases). V lost 4 bases, J lost 4 bases, and 17 bases lay in between. Germline V gene sequence: CDR1 SGHVS, CDR2 FNYEAQ. The CDR3 has 15 residues. This chain's CDR3 is CASSSPLAGWYEQYF. CDR3 nucleotides: TGTGCCAGCAGCTCCCCCCTGGCGGGGTGGTACGAGCAGTACTTC.

This sequence joins TRBV7-3 and TRBJ1-6; 8 nucleotides match TRBD1. The CDR3 consists of 14 residues. Germline CDR1 reads SGHTA; CDR2 reads FQGTGA. Trimming cost V 5 bases and J 10 bases; bases outside gene matches: 7. CDR3 amino acids: CASSLDRAGSPLHF. In nucleotides, the CDR3 is TGTGCCAGCAGCCTGGACAGGGCTGGGTCACCCCTCCACTTT.

The rearrangement uses TRBV30 and TRBJ2-7, with D maybe TRBD1 (7 bases). V dropped 3 bases and J dropped 4 bases, with 16 bases sitting between them. From germline, CDR1 is GTSNPN and CDR2 SVGIG (reference sequence). The CDR3 consists of 14 residues. Here the CDR3 DNA reads TGTGCCTGGAGACGCCAGGGGGAGGTTTACGAGCAGTACTTC. Protein product: CAWRRQGEVYEQYF.